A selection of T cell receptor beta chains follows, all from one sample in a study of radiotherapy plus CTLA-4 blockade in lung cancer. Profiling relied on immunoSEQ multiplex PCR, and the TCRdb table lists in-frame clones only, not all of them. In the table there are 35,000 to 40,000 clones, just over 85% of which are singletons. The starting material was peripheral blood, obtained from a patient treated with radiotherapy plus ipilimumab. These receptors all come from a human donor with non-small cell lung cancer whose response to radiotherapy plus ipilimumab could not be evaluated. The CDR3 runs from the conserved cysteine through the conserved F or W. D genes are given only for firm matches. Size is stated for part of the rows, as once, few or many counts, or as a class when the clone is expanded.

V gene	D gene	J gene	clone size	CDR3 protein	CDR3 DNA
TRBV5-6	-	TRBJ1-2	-	CASRLGGSGYTF	TGTGCCAGCAGATTAGGTGGGAGCGGCTACACCTTC
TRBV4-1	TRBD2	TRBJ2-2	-	CASSQFSGRSTGELFF	TGCGCCAGCAGCCAATTTAGCGGGAGGAGCACCGGGGAGCTGTTTTTT
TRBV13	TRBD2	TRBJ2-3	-	CASSLWREALDF	TGTGCCAGCAGCTTATGGCGGGAGGCTTTGGATTTT
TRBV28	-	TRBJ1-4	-	CASSFRGSEKLFF	TGTGCCAGCAGTTTCCGGGGGAGTGAAAAACTGTTTTTT
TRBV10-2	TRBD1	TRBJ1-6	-	CATSAYGQGGPLHF	TGCGCCACCTCTGCATACGGACAGGGCGGACCCCTCCACTTT
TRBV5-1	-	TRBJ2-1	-	CASREGGNEQFF	TGCGCCAGCCGTGAGGGGGGGAATGAGCAGTTCTTC
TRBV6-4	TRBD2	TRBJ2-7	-	CASMRGTSGNYEQYF	TGTGCCAGCATGAGGGGGACTAGCGGGAACTACGAGCAGTACTTC
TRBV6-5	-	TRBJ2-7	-	CASSYREVLPYEQYF	TGTGCCAGCAGTTACAGGGAGGTCCTCCCCTACGAGCAGTACTTC
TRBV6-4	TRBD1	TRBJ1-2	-	CASAAWDRGVANYGYTF	TGTGCCAGCGCAGCCTGGGACAGGGGGGTAGCTAACTATGGCTACACCTTC
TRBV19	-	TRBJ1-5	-	CASSITGLGSQHF	TGTGCCAGTAGTATTACAGGGTTAGGGTCCCAGCATTTT
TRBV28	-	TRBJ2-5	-	CATVDSVGTQYF	TGTGCCACCGTGGACAGTGTTGGGACCCAGTACTTC
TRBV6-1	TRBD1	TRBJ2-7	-	CASSRQGAAYEQYF	TGTGCCAGCAGTAGACAGGGTGCGGCCTACGAGCAGTACTTC
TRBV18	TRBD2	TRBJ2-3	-	CASSPYAGGTDTQYF	TGTGCCAGCTCACCCTATGCGGGAGGCACAGATACGCAGTATTTT
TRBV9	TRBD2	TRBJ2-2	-	CASSVVSGGSGELFF	TGTGCCAGCAGCGTTGTCAGCGGGGGTTCCGGGGAGCTGTTTTTT
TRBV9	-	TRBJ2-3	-	CASSVGTGIDTQYF	TGTGCCAGCAGCGTAGGTACAGGCATAGATACGCAGTATTTT
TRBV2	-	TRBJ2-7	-	CASSGQQGSSYEQYF	TGTGCCAGCAGTGGACAACAGGGAAGCTCCTACGAGCAGTACTTC
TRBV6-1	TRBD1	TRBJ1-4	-	CASSVGQDEKLFF	TGTGCCAGCAGTGTCGGACAGGACGAAAAACTGTTTTTT
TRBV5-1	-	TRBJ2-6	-	CASTLVLSGANVLTF	TGCGCCAGCACCCTGGTACTCTCTGGGGCCAACGTCCTGACTTTC
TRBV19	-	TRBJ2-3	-	CASSILSPTTSDTQYF	TGTGCCAGTAGTATCCTATCCCCGACGACATCCGATACGCAGTATTTT
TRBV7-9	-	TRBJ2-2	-	CAARQTNTGELFF	TGTGCTGCCAGACAGACTAACACCGGGGAGCTGTTTTTT
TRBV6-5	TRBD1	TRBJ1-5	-	CASRGQVTSQPQHF	TGTGCCAGCAGGGGACAGGTTACATCTCAGCCCCAGCATTTT
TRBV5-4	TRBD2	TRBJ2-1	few	CASSNGLAGAYNEQFF	TGTGCCAGCAGCAATGGACTAGCGGGGGCGTACAATGAGCAGTTCTTC
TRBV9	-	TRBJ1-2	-	CASSVELATNYGYTF	TGTGCCAGCAGCGTAGAACTGGCGACAAACTATGGCTACACCTTC
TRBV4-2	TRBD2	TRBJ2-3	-	CASSQGLSRGAPSTDTQYF	TGTGCCAGCAGCCAAGGTCTCTCGCGGGGGGCCCCAAGCACAGATACGCAGTATTTT